The 10 T cell receptor beta chains presented below share a single source sample, sequenced in a study of spatial heterogeneity in lung cancer. These receptors lack a known antigen. Study results and limitations: Expanded alpha and beta TCR counts within tumors tracked tumor mutation counts.

TCRdb used MiXCR to reprocess the 5' RACE reads, holding one entry per CDR3 protein. The sample has some 7,800 distinct CDR3 sequences; around 12% are singletons. Regarding time point: sample taken at primary tumor resection. The sequences come from lung tumor tissue, collected at surgery. These receptors were taken from a male donor with early-stage non-small cell lung cancer.

This clonotype was seen repeatedly, ten times or more. A library prepared for alpha chains yielded this beta chain as an off-target read; its size is of little meaning. The chain recombines TRBV20-1 with TRBJ2-4; tentatively, D is TRBD1 (6 bases). Between the trimmed V and J ends, which lost 0 bases and 6 bases, there was a span of 15 bases. The germline V gene has CDR1 DFQATT and CDR2 SNEGSKA (reference sequence). CDR3 size: 15 residues. The CDR3 region is CSARDPGGQTNIQYF. The CDR3 nucleotides are TGCAGTGCTAGAGATCCTGGAGGACAGACAAACATTCAGTACTTC.

This clonotype is medium-sized. This beta chain represents an off-target read in a library built for alpha chains; its size is of limited meaning. The CDR3, as DNA: TGTGCCAGCAGCTTAGGGGATTCGGGCGTTGGCTACACCTTC. This gives the protein CASSLGDSGVGYTF. The chain joins TRBV7-2 to TRBJ1-2; D call uncertain. CDR3 length: 14 amino acids. The V end was cut by 1 base, the J end by 7 bases, with 13 bases between. Germline CDR1 and CDR2: SGHTA and FQGNSA.

There are many counts of this clonotype. The size of this beta chain means little, since it is a stray read in a library made for alpha chains. The rearrangement links TRBV28 to TRBJ2-3; the match to TRBD2 covers 12 bases. The ends lost 5 bases at V and 4 bases at J; junction bases unmatched: 10. The germline CDR1 and CDR2 sequences are MDHEN and SYDVKM. The CDR3 is made up of 17 amino acids. CDR3 residues: CASSPRLAGVGADTQYF. CDR3 bases: TGTGCCAGCAGTCCCCGACTAGCGGGAGTGGGGGCAGATACGCAGTATTTT. Looking up the rest from reference TRBV28 and TRBJ2-3 gives the full variable domain: DVKVTQSSRYLVKRTGEKVFLECVQDMDHENMFWYRQDPGLGLRLIYFSYDVKMKEKGDIPEGYSVSREKKERFSLILESASTNQTSMYLCASSPRLAGVGADTQYFGPGTRLTVL.

This clonotype is medium-sized by share. Little can be read into the size of this beta chain, an off-target read in a library designed for alpha chains. V usage is TRBV12-3 or TRBV12-4 and J usage is TRBJ2-3; 7 nucleotides match TRBD2. The CDR3 has 15 residues. Unmatched junction bases numbered 7, after V lost 4 bases and J lost 3 bases. CDR3 bases: TGTGCCAGCAGTTCACGGACTAGTCTTACAGATACGCAGTATTTT. Amino acids: CASSSRTSLTDTQYF.

This clonotype has a count of ten or more. This beta chain is off target for a library built for alpha chains, so its abundance means little. The rearrangement uses TRBV4-1 and TRBJ2-1, with 8 nucleotides matching TRBD2. This CDR3 contains 16 residues. The V gene's germline CDR1 is MGHRA and CDR2 YSYEKL. The ends lost 1 base at V and 6 bases at J; junction bases unmatched: 8. The CDR3 here is CASSQVAGGLFNEQFF. The CDR3 bases are TGCGCCAGCAGCCAAGTGGCGGGAGGATTGTTCAATGAGCAGTTCTTC.

This clonotype has a count of ten or more. Found in a library prepared for alpha chains, this beta chain is an off-target read, and its abundance has little meaning. V and J are TRBV10-3 and TRBJ2-7; possibly TRBD2 for D (5 bases). This CDR3 is built from 13 residues. Germline assignment: CDR1 ENHRY and CDR2 SYGVKD. The V gene lost 0 bases and the J gene lost 3 bases, with 6 bases spanning the gap. The CDR3 DNA reads TGTGCCATCAGTGAGTCGACTAACTACGAGCAGTACTTC. Protein: CAISESTNYEQYF.

This clonotype has ten or more counts. For a library built for alpha chains, this beta chain is a stray read; little rests on its size. The chain combines TRBV3-1 with TRBJ2-1; TRBD2 might be the D (6 bases). Trimming removed 2 bases from V and 8 bases from J, with 13 bases in between. Germline V CDR1 and CDR2: LGHDT, YNNKEL (reference sequence). CDR3 length: 14 amino acids. The chain's CDR3 is CASSQLGSWDEQFF. The DNA of the CDR3 is TGTGCCAGCAGCCAACTCGGGAGCTGGGATGAGCAGTTCTTC.

A word on this clonotype: This beta chain lies outside the target of a library built for alpha chains; its clone size means little. The chain joins TRBV19 to TRBJ1-5; 8 bases are a match to TRBD1. V trimming: 9 bases; J trimming: 0 bases; junction bases outside the gene matches: 7. From germline, CDR1 is LNHDA and CDR2 SQIVND (reference sequence). The length of the CDR3 is 15 residues. CDR3 loop: CASKDRDYSNQPQHF. In DNA form, the CDR3 reads TGTGCCAGCAAGGACAGGGACTATAGCAATCAGCCCCAGCATTTT.

This clonotype is judged medium-sized. Little can be read into the size of this beta chain, an off-target read in a library designed for alpha chains. The V call is TRBV5-1, the J call TRBJ2-5, with 10 positions matching TRBD2. The CDR3 covers 14 residues. Germline CDR1 SGHRS, CDR2 YFSETQ. V shed 1 base and J 3 bases; nucleotides not matched to a gene: 0. CDR3 sequence: CASSLLAGEETQYF. CDR3 bases: TGCGCCAGCAGCTTGCTAGCGGGAGAAGAGACCCAGTACTTC.

As concerns this clonotype: Since it is a stray read in a library aimed at alpha chains, this beta chain has a size that is not meaningful. The chain's CDR3 is CSASGGTDTQYF. The CDR3 bases are TGCAGTGCTAGCGGAGGCACAGATACGCAGTATTTT. This chain uses TRBV20-1 with TRBJ2-3, with unresolved D. CDR1 and CDR2 from the germline V gene are DFQATT and SNEGSKA (reference sequence). The CDR3 runs to 12 residues. V dropped 3 bases and J dropped 1 base, with 5 bases sitting between them.